These T cell receptor beta chains were read from a single sample in a study of beta chain features in type 1 diabetes. Profiled with immunoSEQ multiplex PCR; TCRdb holds only in-frame clones, not every one. The sample holds about 640,000 clones, about an eighth seen once. The sample comprised naive CD4+ T cells from blood. The origin of the receptors is a man aged 30 to 45 with type 1 diabetes. The CDR3 runs from the conserved cysteine through the conserved F or W. A D gene is named only where the DNA matches it firmly. Not all rows give a size; the values are once, few, many and, for expanded clones, a class.

abundance	d_gene	v_gene	j_gene	len	CDR3aa	CDR3nt
NA	TRBD2	TRBV6-6	TRBJ2-1	15	CASTSGTTHYNEQFF	TGTGCCAGCACCTCCGGGACTACTCATTACAATGAGCAGTTCTTC
few	NA	TRBV6-5	TRBJ1-3	13	CASGQLLGNTIYF	TGTGCCAGCGGACAGCTTCTTGGAAACACCATATATTTT
NA	NA	TRBV10-3	TRBJ1-4	13	CASGGRGDEKLFF	TGTGCCAGCGGCGGAAGGGGAGATGAAAAACTGTTTTTT
NA	TRBD2	TRBV9	TRBJ2-2	14	CASSPPGGVGELFF	TGTGCCAGCAGCCCCCCGGGGGGAGTCGGGGAGCTGTTTTTT
NA	TRBD1	TRBV7-2	TRBJ2-2	17	CASSNSYWTGYTGELFF	TGTGCCAGCAGCAATTCTTACTGGACAGGATACACCGGGGAGCTGTTTTTT
few	NA	TRBV6-6	TRBJ1-5	16	CASSYQLQGEGQPQHF	TGTGCCAGCAGTTACCAATTACAGGGAGAGGGCCAGCCCCAGCATTTT
NA	NA	TRBV28	TRBJ2-7	14	CASSFPGHSYEQYF	TGTGCCAGCAGTTTCCCGGGACACTCCTACGAGCAGTACTTC
NA	NA	TRBV29-1	TRBJ2-7	11	CSATRSYEQYF	TGCAGCGCGACACGTTCCTACGAGCAGTACTTC
NA	NA	TRBV29-1	TRBJ2-5	14	CSVEVPGDQETQYF	TGCAGCGTTGAAGTACCGGGGGACCAAGAGACCCAGTACTTC
few	NA	TRBV18	TRBJ2-7	13	CASSPALETEQYF	TGTGCCAGCTCACCAGCCCTTGAAACCGAGCAGTACTTC
NA	TRBD2	TRBV2	TRBJ2-7	14	CASSGASGVHEQYF	TGTGCCAGCAGTGGTGCTAGCGGGGTCCACGAGCAGTACTTC